A single sample is the source of the 12 T cell receptor beta chains below, sequenced in a study of identical twins. TCRdb reprocessed the 5' RACE reads via MiXCR and lists one record per CDR3 protein. The sample records about 430,000 distinct CDR3 sequences, around 20% being singletons. The sequencing sample was made of naive T cells sorted from blood. Receptor source: a man aged 45-65 years in good health.

This clonotype was found many times. This chain connects TRBV6-1 to TRBJ2-7; D gene unclear. CDR1 MNHNS and CDR2 SASEGT come from the germline V gene. This CDR3 has 11 amino acids. V was cut by 2 bases and J by 11 bases, with 10 bases left in between. The CDR3 DNA follows: TGTGCCAGCAGTGAAAACTTCAAGAAGTACTTC. It codes for CASSENFKKYF.

This clonotype was counted many times. The V gene is TRBV7-8, the J gene TRBJ2-5; D perhaps matches TRBD1 (6 bases). CDR1 and CDR2 from the germline V gene are SGHVS and FQNEAQ. The germline V and J ends were trimmed by 1 base and 1 base, with 10 bases remaining between them. The CDR3 loop spans 15 amino acids. Here the CDR3 DNA reads TGTGCCAGCAGCTTAGGAGGGACACGCCAAGAGACCCAGTACTTC. Its protein is CASSLGGTRQETQYF.

This clonotype occurred a few times. The rearrangement links TRBV7-2 to TRBJ1-5; D gene unclear. Germline CDR1 SGHTA, CDR2 FQGNSA. The CDR3 has 14 residues. V was clipped by 5 bases and J by 1 base, with 9 bases between them. The CDR3 region is CASSRTASNQPQHF. CDR3 sequence (DNA): TGTGCCAGCAGCCGGACGGCCAGCAATCAGCCCCAGCATTTT.

This clonotype was counted a single time. V is TRBV20-1 and J is TRBJ1-1, with D possibly TRBD1 on 6 matching bases. Germline V gene data show CDR1 as DFQATT and CDR2 as SNEGSKA (reference sequence). The CDR3 contains 15 residues. The germline V and J ends were trimmed by 0 bases and 7 bases, with 18 bases remaining between them. CDR3 residues: CSARELRGVRGEAFF. Here the CDR3 DNA reads TGCAGTGCTAGAGAACTGAGGGGGGTTCGTGGTGAAGCTTTCTTT.

This clonotype showed up just a few times. V usage is TRBV6-6 and J usage is TRBJ2-1, with D possibly being TRBD1 or TRBD2 (5 bases each). The CDR3 runs 13 residues. CDR1 and CDR2 from the germline V gene are MNHNY and SVGAGI (reference sequence). Trimming shortened V by 4 bases and J by 7 bases, and 11 bases separated the two germline ends. CDR3 bases: TGTGCCAGCAGTTCCCGAGGGGAGAATGAGCAGTTCTTC. Translating gives CASSSRGENEQFF.

This clonotype was seen repeatedly, ten times or more. The chain has TRBV28 and TRBJ2-1, with 8 bases identical to TRBD2. Germline V lookup: CDR1 MDHEN, CDR2 SYDVKM. J was trimmed by 6 bases and V by 4 bases; bases with no gene match: 8. This CDR3 is built from 15 residues. In nucleotides, the CDR3 is TGTGCCAGCAGTTCCATCGGGAGGGGGGGCAATGAGCAGTTCTTC. It yields the protein CASSSIGRGGNEQFF.

V gene TRBV20-1 combines with J gene TRBJ2-2, with D possibly being TRBD2 (7 bases). The germline V gene has CDR1 DFQATT and CDR2 SNEGSKA (reference sequence). Trimming shortened V by 3 bases and J by 5 bases, and 10 bases separated the two germline ends. This CDR3 comprises 13 residues. The CDR3, as DNA: TGCAGTGCTAGGGAGGGGGGGACCGGGGAGCTGTTTTTT. Encoded protein: CSAREGGTGELFF.

This sequence joins TRBV12-3 or TRBV12-4 and TRBJ2-1, with D possibly TRBD1 on 6 matching bases. The CDR3 has 11 residues. Trimming stripped 6 bases from V and 8 bases from J, with 8 bases between. CDR3 coding DNA: TGTGCCAGCAGAGCAGGGGATGAGCAGTTCTTC. This codes for CASRAGDEQFF.

This clonotype was counted many times. The chain links TRBV7-6 to TRBJ2-5; D remains ambiguous. Trimming took 3 bases from V and 1 from J, leaving 9 bases between them. The CDR3 loop spans 14 amino acids. CDR1 and CDR2 from the germline V gene are SGHVS and FNYEAQ. CDR3 protein: CASSFTQIQETQYF. DNA for the CDR3: TGTGCCAGCAGCTTTACGCAGATCCAAGAGACCCAGTACTTC.

The rearrangement uses TRBV20-1 and TRBJ1-5; D not resolved. This CDR3 has 11 amino acids. Germline V gene lookup returns CDR1 DFQATT and CDR2 SNEGSKA (reference sequence). The germline V and J ends were trimmed by 3 bases and 7 bases, with 7 bases remaining between them. CDR3 in DNA: TGCAGTGCTAGTCACGGACAGCCCCAGCATTTT. Translation gives CSASHGQPQHF.

This clonotype showed up just once. Its ends do not fully match the called genes, so a read error is possible. The V call is TRBV28, the J call TRBJ2-7; 7 bases map to TRBD2. This CDR3 is 16 amino acids long. Germline V lookup: CDR1 MDHEN, CDR2 SYDVKM. Here the CDR3 reads CASSFVLGTNSYEQCF. CDR3 DNA sequence: TGTGCCAGCAGTTTCGTTCTTGGGACTAACTCCTACGAGCAGTGCTTC. The variable domain in full, with the rest retrieved from reference TRBV28 and TRBJ2-7, is DVKVTQSSRYLVKRTGEKVFLECVQDMDHENMFWYRQDPGLGLRLIYFSYDVKMKEKGDIPEGYSVSREKKERFSLILESASTNQTSMYLCASSFVLGTNSYEQCFGPGTRLTVT.

This chain uses TRBV28 with TRBJ2-7; 12 bases align to TRBD2. The CDR3 sequence is 15 residues long. The germline CDR1 and CDR2 sequences are MDHEN and SYDVKM. With V trimmed by 6 bases and J by 4 bases, 7 bases remained unmatched. CDR3 in amino acids: CASRDLGLAGYEQYF. The CDR3 coding sequence is TGTGCCAGCAGGGACTTAGGACTAGCGGGGTACGAGCAGTACTTC.